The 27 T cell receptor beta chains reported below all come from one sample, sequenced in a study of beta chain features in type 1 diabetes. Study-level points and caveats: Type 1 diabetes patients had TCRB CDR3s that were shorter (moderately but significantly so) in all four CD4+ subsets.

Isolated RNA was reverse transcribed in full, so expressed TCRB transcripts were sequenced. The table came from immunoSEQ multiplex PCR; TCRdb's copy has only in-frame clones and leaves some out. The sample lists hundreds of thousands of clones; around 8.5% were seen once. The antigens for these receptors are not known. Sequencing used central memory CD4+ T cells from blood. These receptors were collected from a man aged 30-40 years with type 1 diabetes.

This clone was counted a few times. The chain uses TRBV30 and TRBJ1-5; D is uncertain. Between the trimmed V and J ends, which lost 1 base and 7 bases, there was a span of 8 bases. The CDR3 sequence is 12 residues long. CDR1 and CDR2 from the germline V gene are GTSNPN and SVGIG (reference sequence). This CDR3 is CAWSGVGQPQHF. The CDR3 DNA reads TGTGCCTGGAGTGGGGTTGGACAGCCCCAGCATTTT.

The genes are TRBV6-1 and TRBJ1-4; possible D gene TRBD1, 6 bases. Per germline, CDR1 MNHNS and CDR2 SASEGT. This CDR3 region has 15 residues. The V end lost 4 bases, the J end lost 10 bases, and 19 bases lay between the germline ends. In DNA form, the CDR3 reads TGTGCCAGCAGTGTAGGTGAAACAGGGATGGTAAAACTGTTTTTT. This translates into CASSVGETGMVKLFF.

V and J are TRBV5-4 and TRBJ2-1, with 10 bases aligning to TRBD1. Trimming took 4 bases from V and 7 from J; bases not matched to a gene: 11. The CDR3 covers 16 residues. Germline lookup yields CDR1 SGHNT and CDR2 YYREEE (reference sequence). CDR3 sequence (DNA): TGTGCCAGCAGCGCCGGAGACAGGGGGCGGGCAAATGAGCAGTTCTTC. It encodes CASSAGDRGRANEQFF.

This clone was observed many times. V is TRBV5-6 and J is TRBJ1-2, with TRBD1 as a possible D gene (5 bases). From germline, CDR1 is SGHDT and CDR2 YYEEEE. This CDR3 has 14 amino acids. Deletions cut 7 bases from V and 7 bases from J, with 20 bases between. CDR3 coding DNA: TGTGCCAGCCGCCGTCGGGGACGGGGCAGTGGCTACACCTTC. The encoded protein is CASRRRGRGSGYTF.

The CDR3 loop is CASSVSGTGGGETQYF. In DNA, the CDR3 is TGTGCCAGTAGTGTCTCCGGGACAGGGGGTGGAGAGACCCAGTACTTC. V and J are TRBV19 and TRBJ2-5; TRBD1 matches 11 bases. Trimming removed 5 bases from V and 4 bases from J; junction bases left unmatched: 9. This CDR3 spans 16 amino acids. Germline lookup yields CDR1 LNHDA and CDR2 SQIVND (reference sequence). Variable domain in full (rest from reference TRBV19 and TRBJ2-5): DGGITQSPKYLFRKEGQNVTLSCEQNLNHDAMYWYRQDPGQGLRLIYYSQIVNDFQKGDIAEGYSVSREKKESFPLTVTSAQKNPTAFYLCASSVSGTGGGETQYFGPGTRLLVL.

CDR3 sequence reads: CASSFYRVEGETQYF. Written as DNA, the CDR3 is TGTGCCAGCAGTTTTTACAGGGTCGAGGGGGAGACCCAGTACTTC. The chain links TRBV2 to TRBJ2-5; D might be TRBD1 (6 bases). Per the germline V gene, CDR1 is SNHLY and CDR2 is FYNNEI. CDR3 length: 15 residues. The V end was cut by 5 bases, the J end by 5 bases, with 18 bases between.

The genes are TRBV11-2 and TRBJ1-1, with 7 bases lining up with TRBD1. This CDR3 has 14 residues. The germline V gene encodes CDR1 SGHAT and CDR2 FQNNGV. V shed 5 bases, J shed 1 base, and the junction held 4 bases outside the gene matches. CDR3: CASSPNRGNTEAFF. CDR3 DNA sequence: TGTGCCAGCAGCCCAAACAGGGGGAACACTGAAGCTTTCTTT.

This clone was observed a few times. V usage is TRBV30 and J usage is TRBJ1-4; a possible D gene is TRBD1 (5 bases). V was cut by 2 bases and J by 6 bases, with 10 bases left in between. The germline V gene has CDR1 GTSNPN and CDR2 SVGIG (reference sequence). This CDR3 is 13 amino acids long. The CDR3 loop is CAWSRGTYEKLFF. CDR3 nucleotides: TGTGCCTGGAGTCGGGGGACCTATGAAAAACTGTTTTTT.

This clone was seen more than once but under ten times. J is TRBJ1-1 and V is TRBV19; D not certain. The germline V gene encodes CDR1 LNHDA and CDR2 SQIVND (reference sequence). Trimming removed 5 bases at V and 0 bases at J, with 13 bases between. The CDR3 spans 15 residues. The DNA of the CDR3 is TGTGCCAGTAGTCTACAAGCACAAATGAACACTGAAGCTTTCTTT. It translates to CASSLQAQMNTEAFF.

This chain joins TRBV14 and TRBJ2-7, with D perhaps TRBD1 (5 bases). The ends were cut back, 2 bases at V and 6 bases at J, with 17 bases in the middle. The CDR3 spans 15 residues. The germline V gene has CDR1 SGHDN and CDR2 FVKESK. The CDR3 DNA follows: TGTGCCAGCAGCCAACCAGCAGGGCCTTCGGGCGAGCAGTACTTC. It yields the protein CASSQPAGPSGEQYF.

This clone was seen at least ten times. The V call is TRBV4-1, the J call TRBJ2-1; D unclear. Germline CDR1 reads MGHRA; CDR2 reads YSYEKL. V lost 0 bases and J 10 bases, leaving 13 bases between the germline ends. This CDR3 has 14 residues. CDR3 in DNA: TGCGCCAGCAGCCAAGATTCAAACCGTGGAGAGCAGTTCTTC. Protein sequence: CASSQDSNRGEQFF.

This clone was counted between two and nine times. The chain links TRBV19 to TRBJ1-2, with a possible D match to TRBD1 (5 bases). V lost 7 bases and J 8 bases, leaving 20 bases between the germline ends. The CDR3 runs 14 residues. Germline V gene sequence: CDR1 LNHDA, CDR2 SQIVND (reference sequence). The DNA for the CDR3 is TGTGCCAGTACCAAAGCCGGGACGGCGGCCGGCTACACCTTC. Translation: CASTKAGTAAGYTF.

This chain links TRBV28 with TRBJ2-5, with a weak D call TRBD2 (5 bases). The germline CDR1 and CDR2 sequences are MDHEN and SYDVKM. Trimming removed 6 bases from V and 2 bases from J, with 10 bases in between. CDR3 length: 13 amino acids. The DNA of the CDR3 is TGTGCCAGCAGATTAGCGATTCAAGAGACCCAGTACTTC. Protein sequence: CASRLAIQETQYF. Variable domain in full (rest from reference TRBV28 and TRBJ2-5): DVKVTQSSRYLVKRTGEKVFLECVQDMDHENMFWYRQDPGLGLRLIYFSYDVKMKEKGDIPEGYSVSREKKERFSLILESASTNQTSMYLCASRLAIQETQYFGPGTRLLVL.

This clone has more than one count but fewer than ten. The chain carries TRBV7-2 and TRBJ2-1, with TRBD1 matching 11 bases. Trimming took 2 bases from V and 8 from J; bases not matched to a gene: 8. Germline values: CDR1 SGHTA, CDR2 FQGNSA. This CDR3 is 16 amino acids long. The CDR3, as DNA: TGTGCCAGCAGCTTAATGGGACAGGGGGTATTCGATGAGCAGTTCTTC. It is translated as CASSLMGQGVFDEQFF.

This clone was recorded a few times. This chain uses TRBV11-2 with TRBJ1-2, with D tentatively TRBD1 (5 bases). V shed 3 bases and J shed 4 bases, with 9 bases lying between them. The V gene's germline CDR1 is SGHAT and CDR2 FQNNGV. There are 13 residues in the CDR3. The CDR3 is CASSFGHTYGYTF. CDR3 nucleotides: TGTGCCAGCAGCTTCGGACATACCTATGGCTACACCTTC.

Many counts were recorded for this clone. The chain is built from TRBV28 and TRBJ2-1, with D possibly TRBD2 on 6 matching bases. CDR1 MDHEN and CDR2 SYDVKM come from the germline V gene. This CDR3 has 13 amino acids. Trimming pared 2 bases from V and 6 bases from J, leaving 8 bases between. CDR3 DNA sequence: TGTGCCAGCAGTTTAGGTAGCGGCAATGAGCAGTTCTTC. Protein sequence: CASSLGSGNEQFF.

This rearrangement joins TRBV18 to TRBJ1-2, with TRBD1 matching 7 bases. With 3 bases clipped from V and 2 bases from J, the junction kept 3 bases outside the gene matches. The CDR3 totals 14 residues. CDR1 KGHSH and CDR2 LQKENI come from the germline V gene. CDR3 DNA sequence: TGTGCCAGCTCACCTGGGACAGCGAACTATGGCTACACCTTC. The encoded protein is CASSPGTANYGYTF. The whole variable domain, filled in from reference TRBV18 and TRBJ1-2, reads NAGVMQNPRHLVRRRGQEARLRCSPMKGHSHVYWYRQLPEEGLKFMVYLQKENIIDESGMPKERFSAEFPKEGPSILRIQQVVRGDSAAYFCASSPGTANYGYTFGSGTRLTVV.

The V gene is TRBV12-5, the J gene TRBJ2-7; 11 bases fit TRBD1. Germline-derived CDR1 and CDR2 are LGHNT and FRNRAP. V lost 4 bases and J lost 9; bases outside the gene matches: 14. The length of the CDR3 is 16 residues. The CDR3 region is CASGWQVRTGGTGQYF. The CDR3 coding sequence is TGTGCTAGTGGTTGGCAAGTCAGGACAGGGGGCACGGGGCAGTACTTC.

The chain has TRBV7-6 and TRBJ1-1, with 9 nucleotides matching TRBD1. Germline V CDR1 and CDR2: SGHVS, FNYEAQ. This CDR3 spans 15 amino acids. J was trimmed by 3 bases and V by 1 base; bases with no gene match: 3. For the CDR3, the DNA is TGTGCCAGCAGCTTAGTTGGGACAGGGTACACTGAAGCTTTCTTT. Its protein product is CASSLVGTGYTEAFF.

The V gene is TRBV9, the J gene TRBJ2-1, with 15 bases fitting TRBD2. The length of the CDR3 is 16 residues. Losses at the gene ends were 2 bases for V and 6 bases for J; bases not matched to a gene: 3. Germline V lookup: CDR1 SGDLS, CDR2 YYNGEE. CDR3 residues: CASSVGTSGGLNEQFF. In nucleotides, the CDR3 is TGTGCCAGCAGCGTCGGGACTAGCGGGGGGCTCAATGAGCAGTTCTTC.

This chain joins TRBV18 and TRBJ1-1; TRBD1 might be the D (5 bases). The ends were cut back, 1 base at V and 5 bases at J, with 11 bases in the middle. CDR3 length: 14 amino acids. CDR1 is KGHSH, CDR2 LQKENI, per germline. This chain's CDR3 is CASSPLQGETEAFF. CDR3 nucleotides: TGTGCCAGCTCACCACTTCAGGGAGAGACTGAAGCTTTCTTT.

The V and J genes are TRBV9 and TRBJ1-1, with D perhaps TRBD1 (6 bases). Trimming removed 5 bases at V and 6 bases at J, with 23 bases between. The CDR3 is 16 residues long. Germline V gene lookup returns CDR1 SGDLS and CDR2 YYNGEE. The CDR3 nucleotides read TGTGCCAGCAGTGGGGGCGGGTTGAGTAGTCGCTCTGAAGCTTTCTTT. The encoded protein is CASSGGGLSSRSEAFF. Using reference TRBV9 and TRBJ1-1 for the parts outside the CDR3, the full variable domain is DSGVTQTPKHLITATGQRVTLRCSPRSGDLSVYWYQQSLDQGLQFLIQYYNGEERAKGNILERFSAQQFPDLHSELNLSSLELGDSALYFCASSGGGLSSRSEAFFGQGTRLTVV.

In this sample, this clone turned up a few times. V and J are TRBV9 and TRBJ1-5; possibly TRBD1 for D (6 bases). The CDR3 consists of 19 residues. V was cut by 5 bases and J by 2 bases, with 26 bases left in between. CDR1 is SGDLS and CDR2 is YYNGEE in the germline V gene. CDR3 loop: CASSENRDTQVGGNQPQHF. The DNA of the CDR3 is TGTGCCAGCAGTGAGAACCGGGACACCCAGGTAGGGGGCAATCAGCCCCAGCATTTT.

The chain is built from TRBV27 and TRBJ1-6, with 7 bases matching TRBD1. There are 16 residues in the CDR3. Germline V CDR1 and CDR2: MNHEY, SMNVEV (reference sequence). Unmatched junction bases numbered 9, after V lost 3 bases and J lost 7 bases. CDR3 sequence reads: CASSFLTRDSNSPLHF. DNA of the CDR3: TGTGCCAGCAGTTTCCTAACACGGGACAGCAATTCACCCCTCCACTTT.

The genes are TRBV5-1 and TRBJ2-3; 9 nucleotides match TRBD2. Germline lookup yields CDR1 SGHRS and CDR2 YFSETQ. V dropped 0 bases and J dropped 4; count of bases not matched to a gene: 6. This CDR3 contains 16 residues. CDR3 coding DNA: TGCGCCAGCAGCTTGGTCTTAGCGGGGGATCCAGATACGCAGTATTTT. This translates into CASSLVLAGDPDTQYF.

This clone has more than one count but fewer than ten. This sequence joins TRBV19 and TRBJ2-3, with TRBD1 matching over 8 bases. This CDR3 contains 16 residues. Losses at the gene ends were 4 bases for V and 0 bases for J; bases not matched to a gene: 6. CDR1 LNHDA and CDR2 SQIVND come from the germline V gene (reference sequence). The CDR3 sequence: CASSTGQGLSTDTQYF. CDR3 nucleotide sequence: TGTGCCAGTAGTACTGGACAGGGTTTGAGCACAGATACGCAGTATTTT.

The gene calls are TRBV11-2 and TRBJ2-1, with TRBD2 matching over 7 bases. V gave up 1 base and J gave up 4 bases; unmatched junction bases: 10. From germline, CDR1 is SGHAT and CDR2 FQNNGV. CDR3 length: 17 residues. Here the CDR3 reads CASSLVLPAGSYNEQFF. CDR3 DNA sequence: TGTGCCAGCAGCTTAGTACTTCCAGCGGGGTCTTACAATGAGCAGTTCTTC. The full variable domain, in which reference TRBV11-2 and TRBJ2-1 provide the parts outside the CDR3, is EAGVAQSPRYKIIEKRQSVAFWCNPISGHATLYWYQQILGQGPKLLIQFQNNGVVDDSQLPKDRFSAERLKGVDSTLKIQPAKLEDSAVYLCASSLVLPAGSYNEQFFGPGTRLTVL.